A selection of T cell receptor beta chains follows, all from one sample in a study of regulatory T cells in long-lasting Graves disease. TCRdb reprocessed the multiplex PCR reads via MiXCR and lists one record per CDR3 protein. The repertoire includes roughly 420,000 distinct CDR3 sequences, around a sixth of them detected once, and 22% sits in the top ten. Sample: peripheral blood mononuclear cells (PBMCs), taken at new diagnosis, from a patient treated with antithyroid drugs. The source of these receptors is a female donor with Graves disease. Both conserved end residues are part of each CDR3. A D gene is named only where the DNA matches it firmly. Size values are once, few and many counts, or a class for expanded clones, and some rows have none.

size: few
D: TRBD1
V: TRBV5-6
J: TRBJ2-2
CDR3: CASSREGTGYGTGELFF
DNA: TGTGCCAGCAGCCGAGAGGGGACAGGGTACGGGACCGGGGAGCTGTTTTTT

size: -
D: -
V: TRBV19
J: TRBJ1-1
CDR3: CASSTPLRNTEAFF
DNA: TGTGCCAGTAGTACTCCGCTTAGGAACACTGAAGCTTTCTTT

size: -
D: -
V: TRBV6-1
J: TRBJ2-2
CDR3: CASNPRVNGELFF
DNA: TGTGCCAGCAACCCCAGGGTTAACGGGGAGCTGTTTTTT

size: -
D: TRBD2
V: TRBV7-9
J: TRBJ2-5
CDR3: CASSPTPLLSSGRGETQYF
DNA: TGTGCCAGCAGCCCGACCCCGTTGCTTTCTAGCGGGAGAGGGGAGACCCAGTACTTC

size: -
D: TRBD2
V: TRBV2
J: TRBJ2-1
CDR3: CASKKRGGPWGDEQFF
DNA: TGTGCCAGCAAAAAGCGGGGGGGCCCATGGGGTGATGAGCAGTTCTTC

size: -
D: -
V: TRBV5-1
J: TRBJ2-4
CDR3: CASSPTFGEEGSKNIQYF
DNA: TGTGCCAGCAGCCCTACGTTCGGGGAAGAGGGGTCCAAAAACATTCAGTACTTC

size: many
D: -
V: TRBV24-1
J: TRBJ2-1
CDR3: CATSDPTSDYNEQFF
DNA: TGTGCCACCAGTGATCCCACTAGTGACTACAATGAGCAGTTCTTC

size: many
D: -
V: TRBV7-9
J: TRBJ1-2
CDR3: CASSLGGDTFNYGYTF
DNA: TGTGCCAGCAGCTTAGGGGGGGACACCTTCAACTATGGCTACACCTTC

size: many
D: TRBD1
V: TRBV5-1
J: TRBJ2-2
CDR3: CASTGGTGSNTGELFF
DNA: TGCGCCAGCACCGGCGGGACAGGGTCGAACACCGGGGAGCTGTTTTTT

size: -
D: TRBD2
V: TRBV10-3
J: TRBJ2-5
CDR3: CAISPLGRGSGETQYF
DNA: TGTGCCATCAGTCCCCTTGGACGCGGGAGTGGGGAGACCCAGTACTTC

size: many
D: -
V: TRBV3-1
J: TRBJ1-3
CDR3: CASSPVGARGNTIYF
DNA: TGTGCCAGCAGCCCAGTGGGGGCGAGAGGAAACACCATATATTTT

size: many
D: -
V: TRBV6-2/TRBV6-3
J: TRBJ2-5
CDR3: CASSPQQGRERETQYF
DNA: TGTGCCAGCAGCCCGCAGCAGGGGCGGGAGAGAGAGACCCAGTACTTC

size: -
D: TRBD2
V: TRBV11-1
J: TRBJ2-1
CDR3: CASTQGTSGARGHEQFF
DNA: TGTGCCAGCACGCAGGGGACTAGCGGAGCCCGGGGCCATGAGCAGTTCTTC

size: many
D: -
V: TRBV28
J: TRBJ1-6
CDR3: CASIPGRGGSPLHF
DNA: TGTGCCAGCATCCCGGGACGGGGTGGATCACCCCTCCACTTT

size: many
D: -
V: TRBV20-1
J: TRBJ2-3
CDR3: CSARVPRGATDTQYF
DNA: TGCAGTGCCAGGGTACCACGGGGTGCCACGGATACGCAGTATTTT

size: many
D: TRBD1
V: TRBV5-1
J: TRBJ2-1
CDR3: CASSLYGFTGQGVNEQFF
DNA: TGCGCCAGCAGCTTGTATGGGTTTACCGGACAGGGCGTCAATGAGCAGTTCTTC

size: many
D: -
V: TRBV15
J: TRBJ1-3
CDR3: CATSRDRGTGNTIYF
DNA: TGTGCCACCAGCAGAGATCGGGGAACTGGAAACACCATATATTTT

size: many
D: TRBD2
V: TRBV6-2/TRBV6-3
J: TRBJ2-3
CDR3: CASSSGLAGTDTQYF
DNA: TGTGCCAGCAGTTCGGGACTAGCGGGGACAGATACGCAGTATTTT

size: many
D: -
V: TRBV2
J: TRBJ2-5
CDR3: CASSENRQETQYF
DNA: TGTGCCAGCAGTGAAAACAGACAAGAGACCCAGTACTTC

size: many
D: -
V: TRBV5-1
J: TRBJ1-3
CDR3: CASSLDGSSGNTIYF
DNA: TGCGCCAGCAGCTTGGACGGGAGCTCTGGAAACACCATATATTTT

size: many
D: -
V: TRBV20-1
J: TRBJ2-7
CDR3: CSAASQGGGYEQYF
DNA: TGCAGTGCTGCAAGCCAGGGGGGCGGTTACGAGCAGTACTTC

size: many
D: TRBD1
V: TRBV7-9
J: TRBJ1-4
CDR3: CASSVTGQAGAFF
DNA: TGTGCCAGCAGCGTCACCGGACAGGCAGGGGCGTTTTTT

size: many
D: TRBD1
V: TRBV4-1
J: TRBJ1-2
CDR3: CASSQVPGQGGNYGYTF
DNA: TGCGCCAGCAGCCAAGTTCCCGGACAGGGCGGTAACTATGGCTACACCTTC

size: many
D: TRBD2
V: TRBV27
J: TRBJ2-1
CDR3: CASTGLAGGVEQFF
DNA: TGTGCCAGCACCGGGCTAGCGGGAGGGGTTGAGCAGTTCTTC

size: many
D: -
V: TRBV12-3/TRBV12-4
J: TRBJ1-1
CDR3: CASSLGFMNTEAFF
DNA: TGTGCCAGCAGTTTAGGCTTTATGAACACTGAAGCTTTCTTT

size: many
D: TRBD1
V: TRBV7-6
J: TRBJ1-1
CDR3: CASSLAPGQGNEAFF
DNA: TGTGCCAGCAGCCTCGCTCCGGGACAGGGGAATGAAGCTTTCTTT

size: few
D: -
V: TRBV18
J: TRBJ2-7
CDR3: CASSSGLLTSSYEQYF
DNA: TGTGCCAGCTCATCGGGACTTCTCACAAGCTCCTACGAGCAGTACTTC

size: many
D: -
V: TRBV7-2
J: TRBJ2-2
CDR3: CASSLNVAGELFF
DNA: TGTGCCAGCAGCTTAAACGTCGCCGGGGAGCTGTTTTTT

size: many
D: -
V: TRBV5-4
J: TRBJ1-2
CDR3: CASSLYREPYGYTF
DNA: TGTGCCAGCAGCTTATACAGGGAGCCCTATGGCTACACCTTC